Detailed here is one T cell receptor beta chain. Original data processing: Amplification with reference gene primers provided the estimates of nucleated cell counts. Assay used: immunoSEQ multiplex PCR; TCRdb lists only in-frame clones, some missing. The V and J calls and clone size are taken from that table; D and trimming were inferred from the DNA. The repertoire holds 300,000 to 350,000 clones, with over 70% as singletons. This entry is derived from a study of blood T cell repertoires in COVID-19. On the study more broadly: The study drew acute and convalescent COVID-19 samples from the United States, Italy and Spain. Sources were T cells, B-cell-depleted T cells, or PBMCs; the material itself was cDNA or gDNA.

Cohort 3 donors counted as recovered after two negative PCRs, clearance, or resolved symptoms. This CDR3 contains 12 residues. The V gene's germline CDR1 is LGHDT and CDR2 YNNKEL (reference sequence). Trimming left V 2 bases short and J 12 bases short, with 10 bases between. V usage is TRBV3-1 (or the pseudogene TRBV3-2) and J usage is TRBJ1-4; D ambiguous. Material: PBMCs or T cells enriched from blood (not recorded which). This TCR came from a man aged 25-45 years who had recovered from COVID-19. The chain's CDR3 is CASSQLSGELFF. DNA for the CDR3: TGTGCCAGCAGCCAATTATCGGGAGAACTGTTTTTT.